This entry concerns a single TCR beta chain. Other DNA sequences in the sample encode the same CDR3. This sample is part of a study of shared clonotypes between healthy human individuals. V was shortened by 6 bases and J by 2 bases, with 6 bases between the two germline ends. CDR3 length: 12 residues. Germline CDR1 is MNHNS and CDR2 is SASEGT. The repertoire was sequenced with immunoSEQ multiplex PCR; TCRdb's copy has only in-frame clones and lacks some. The table shows around 2,000,000 clones, with roughly 94% occurring only once. This TCR came from a man between 18 and 35 years old in good health. The sample comprised naive CD4+ T cells sorted from blood. Subset noted: CD45RA+ positively selected. V and J are TRBV6-1 and TRBJ2-3; a possible D gene is TRBD2 (5 bases). CDR3 residues: CASSGDTDTQYF. The CDR3, as DNA: TGTGCCAGCAGCGGGGACACAGATACGCAGTATTTT.